Each of the 30 T cell receptor beta chains below was sequenced from the same sample in a study of beta chain features in type 1 diabetes. All of the isolated RNA was reverse transcribed, so expressed TCRB transcripts were sequenced. TCRdb's copy holds only in-frame clones and misses some; the assay was immunoSEQ multiplex PCR. The sample yields about 410,000 clones, around 13% seen once. Sequencing was carried out using naive CD4+ T cells from blood. Receptors originate from a man younger than 45 in good health.

Only a few counts were recorded for this clone. This chain connects TRBV2 to TRBJ2-3, with D unclear. Germline CDR1 reads SNHLY; CDR2 reads FYNNEI. Trimming took 4 bases from V and 5 from J, leaving 10 bases between them. The length of the CDR3 is 13 residues. CDR3 coding DNA: TGTGCCAGCAGTGTGGAGACTCAAGATACGCAGTATTTT. This codes for CASSVETQDTQYF.

The chain couples TRBV5-4 to TRBJ2-1, with D possibly being TRBD1 (5 bases). The CDR3 runs 13 residues. V shed 3 bases and J shed 8 bases, with 12 bases lying between them. Germline-derived CDR1 and CDR2 are SGHNT and YYREEE (reference sequence). The CDR3 loop is CASSWTQGDEQFF. The CDR3 coding sequence is TGTGCCAGCAGCTGGACGCAGGGCGATGAGCAGTTCTTC.

This clone has more than one count but fewer than ten. Here the CDR3 reads CASGGGGDIQYF. The CDR3 DNA reads TGTGCCAGCGGGGGAGGGGGCGACATTCAGTACTTC. J is TRBJ2-4 and V is TRBV25-1; D may match TRBD1 or TRBD2 (7 bases each). CDR1 is MGHDK and CDR2 is SYGVNS in the germline V gene. Trimming left V 8 bases short and J 8 bases short, with 13 bases between. CDR3 length equals 12 residues.

The gene calls are TRBV25-1 and TRBJ1-6, with D hard to call. Per the germline V gene, CDR1 is MGHDK and CDR2 is SYGVNS. V lost 7 bases, J lost 8 bases, and 15 bases lay in between. The CDR3 totals 14 residues. The chain's CDR3 is CASTSDLGYSPLHF. The CDR3 nucleotides read TGTGCCAGCACCTCAGACTTGGGCTATTCACCCCTCCACTTT.

The rearrangement links TRBV5-1 to TRBJ2-5, with D perhaps TRBD1 (5 bases). This CDR3 comprises 14 residues. Trimming removed 7 bases from V and 3 bases from J, with 16 bases in between. CDR1 is SGHRS, CDR2 YFSETQ, per germline. DNA for the CDR3: TGCGCCAGCCTAGGGGCAGAGAAGGAAGAGACCCAGTACTTC. It encodes CASLGAEKEETQYF.

V gene TRBV25-1 combines with J gene TRBJ1-5; no clear D gene. Germline V gene lookup returns CDR1 MGHDK and CDR2 SYGVNS. This CDR3 spans 15 amino acids. Between the trimmed V and J ends, which lost 1 base and 5 bases, there was a span of 12 bases. CDR3 bases: TGTGCCAGCAGTGAATTGGGTGGGTCGGATCAGCCCCAGCATTTT. It encodes CASSELGGSDQPQHF.

V gene TRBV7-9 combines with J gene TRBJ2-1; D may correspond to TRBD1 or TRBD2 (7 bases each). The CDR3 consists of 15 residues. V was trimmed by 5 bases and J by 5 bases, leaving 16 bases between them. Germline CDR1 SEHNR, CDR2 FQNEAQ (reference sequence). The CDR3 region is CASSPGGAGHNEQFF. CDR3 DNA: TGTGCCAGCAGCCCAGGGGGGGCCGGGCACAATGAGCAGTTCTTC.

This chain joins TRBV5-1 and TRBJ2-1; possibly TRBD2 for D (5 bases). This CDR3 has 15 residues. Germline V gives CDR1 SGHRS, CDR2 YFSETQ. V was pared by 1 base and J by 7 bases, with 15 bases between. The CDR3 is CASSLLGRRGNEQFF. The CDR3 DNA is TGCGCCAGCAGCTTGCTGGGCCGAAGAGGGAATGAGCAGTTCTTC. Complete variable domain (other parts from reference TRBV5-1 and TRBJ2-1): KAGVTQTPRYLIKTRGQQVTLSCSPISGHRSVSWYQQTPGQGLQFLFEYFSETQRNKGNFPGRFSGRQFSNSRSEMNVSTLELGDSALYLCASSLLGRRGNEQFFGPGTRLTVL.

This clone was seen a few times. V is TRBV12-5 and J is TRBJ1-1, with a weak D call TRBD1 (5 bases). The V gene lost 0 bases and the J gene lost 2 bases, with 7 bases spanning the gap. This CDR3 is 14 amino acids long. Germline values: CDR1 LGHNT, CDR2 FRNRAP. The chain's CDR3 is CASGLVRGNTEAFF. DNA for the CDR3: TGTGCTAGTGGTTTGGTTAGGGGCAACACTGAAGCTTTCTTT.

The chain uses TRBV7-9 and TRBJ2-1, with D unresolved. Trimming removed 3 bases from V and 10 bases from J, with 13 bases in between. The CDR3 has 13 amino acids. Germline V gene sequence: CDR1 SEHNR, CDR2 FQNEAQ (reference sequence). This chain's CDR3 is CASSFILLGEQFF. The CDR3, as DNA: TGTGCCAGCAGCTTTATCCTCCTGGGGGAGCAGTTCTTC.

As concerns this clone: At one of its ends the junction is not consistent with the germline gene, which may arise from a read error. The rearrangement uses TRBV7-9 and TRBJ2-4; 8 bases fit TRBD1. Germline loops: CDR1 SEHNR, CDR2 FQNEAQ (reference sequence). The CDR3 spans 13 residues. The chain's CDR3 is CASSLAGTGLKQF. The DNA for the CDR3 is TGTGCCAGCAGCTTAGCCGGGACAGGCCTGAAGCAGTTC.

In its sample, this clone was seen a few times. The chain is built from TRBV5-6 and TRBJ2-1, with a tentative D call TRBD2 (5 bases). Germline assignment: CDR1 SGHDT and CDR2 YYEEEE. Trimming took off 0 bases at V and 1 base at J, with 8 bases between the two ends. This CDR3 region has 15 residues. CDR3 region: CASSLAGSSYNEQFF. The CDR3 nucleotides are TGTGCCAGCAGCTTGGCGGGGTCTTCCTACAATGAGCAGTTCTTC. The full variable domain, rest sourced from reference TRBV5-6 and TRBJ2-1, is DAGVTQSPTHLIKTRGQQVTLRCSPKSGHDTVSWYQQALGQGPQFIFQYYEEEERQRGNFPDRFSGHQFPNYSSELNVNALLLGDSALYLCASSLAGSSYNEQFFGPGTRLTVL.

This clone was detected only a few times. The chain recombines TRBV13 with TRBJ2-1, with 8 nucleotides matching TRBD2. The germline V gene encodes CDR1 PRHDT and CDR2 FYEKMQ (reference sequence). CDR3 size: 15 residues. J was trimmed by 5 bases and V by 4 bases; bases with no gene match: 7. The CDR3 DNA reads TGTGCCAGCAGCTCGGGAGCGGGGGTTGACAATGAGCAGTTCTTC. It yields the protein CASSSGAGVDNEQFF.

The table lists this clone with a few counts. The J gene is TRBJ2-1, the V gene TRBV2, with unresolved D. The CDR3 has 11 residues. Between the trimmed V and J ends, which lost 2 bases and 9 bases, there was a span of 5 bases. In germline, CDR1 is SNHLY, CDR2 FYNNEI. CDR3 sequence: CASSELGEQFF. CDR3 in DNA: TGTGCCAGCAGTGAACTGGGTGAGCAGTTCTTC.

CDR3 in amino acids: CAISELASSYEQYF. The CDR3 nucleotides read TGTGCCATCAGTGAGTTGGCTTCCTCCTACGAGCAGTACTTC. The chain joins TRBV10-3 to TRBJ2-7; D is unresolved. The CDR3 spans 14 residues. Looked up from germline, CDR1 is ENHRY and CDR2 is SYGVKD. V gave up 1 base and J gave up 0 bases, with 7 bases separating them.

The CDR3 nucleotides are TGTGCCAGCAGTGAAATTCTCTACGAGCAGTACTTC. The encoded protein is CASSEILYEQYF. J is TRBJ2-7 and V is TRBV6-1; the D is unclear. The CDR3 length is 12 residues. With 2 bases removed from V and 3 bases from J, the gap between germline ends came to 5 bases. CDR1 and CDR2 (germline): MNHNS, SASEGT.

Ten or more counts support this clone. The chain is built from TRBV23-1 and TRBJ1-6, with no clear D. TRBV23-1 is noted as an ORF with a role that remains uncertain. Trimming left V 2 bases short and J 14 bases short, with 4 bases between. The CDR3 is made up of 10 amino acids. The CDR3, as DNA: TGCGCCAGCAGTCAAAACACCCTCCACTTT. Amino acids: CASSQNTLHF.

The chain recombines TRBV25-1 with TRBJ1-3; D not certain. Germline V gene data show CDR1 as MGHDK and CDR2 as SYGVNS. This CDR3 has 13 amino acids. V lost 5 bases and J 4 bases, leaving 9 bases between the germline ends. CDR3 nucleotides: TGTGCCAGCAGTACCACGGGGGGAAACACCATATATTTT. This gives the protein CASSTTGGNTIYF. The full variable domain, in which reference TRBV25-1 and TRBJ1-3 provide the parts outside the CDR3, is EADIYQTPRYLVIGTGKKITLECSQTMGHDKMYWYQQDPGMELHLIHYSYGVNSTEKGDLSSESTVSRIRTEHFPLTLESARPSHTSQYLCASSTTGGNTIYFGEGSWLTVV.

This chain joins TRBV7-8 and TRBJ2-6, with TRBD1 as a possible D gene (5 bases). Germline CDR1 reads SGHVS; CDR2 reads FQNEAQ. V lost 5 bases and J lost 0, with 8 bases in between. The CDR3 has 15 amino acids. CDR3 DNA: TGTGCCAGCAGCAAAGACAGCTCTGGGGCCAACGTCCTGACTTTC. It encodes CASSKDSSGANVLTF. Full variable domain (outside the CDR3, taken from reference TRBV7-8 and TRBJ2-6): GAGVSQSPRYKVAKRGQDVALRCDPISGHVSLFWYQQALGQGPEFLTYFQNEAQLDKSGLPSDRFFAERPEGSVSTLKIQRTQQEDSAVYLCASSKDSSGANVLTFGAGSRLTVL.

This clone came up many times. The rearrangement links TRBV27 to TRBJ2-7; TRBD2 matches 8 bases. Germline lookup yields CDR1 MNHEY and CDR2 SMNVEV (reference sequence). The CDR3 contains 13 residues. Unmatched junction bases numbered 1, after V lost 5 bases and J lost 1 base. CDR3 loop: CASSPSGSYEQYV. CDR3 sequence (DNA): TGTGCCAGCAGTCCTAGCGGGTCCTACGAGCAGTACGTC.

This clone has more than one count but fewer than ten. The rearrangement joins TRBV7-9 to TRBJ2-1; D may correspond to TRBD1 or TRBD2 (5 bases each). The CDR3 sequence is 14 residues long. V was trimmed by 2 bases and J by 7 bases, leaving 12 bases between them. Germline V gene sequence: CDR1 SEHNR, CDR2 FQNEAQ (reference sequence). The CDR3 here is CASSLMGPINEQFF. The CDR3 bases are TGTGCCAGCAGCTTAATGGGACCTATTAATGAGCAGTTCTTC. The entire variable domain, with the rest obtained from reference TRBV7-9 and TRBJ2-1, is as follows: DTGVSQNPRHKITKRGQNVTFRCDPISEHNRLYWYRQTLGQGPEFLTYFQNEAQLEKSRLLSDRFSAERPKGSFSTLEIQRTEQGDSAMYLCASSLMGPINEQFFGPGTRLTVL.

This clone turned up a few times. The V call is TRBV10-3, the J call TRBJ2-5; D uncertain. This CDR3 contains 13 residues. The V end lost 3 bases, the J end lost 3 bases, and 8 bases lay between the germline ends. Germline V lookup: CDR1 ENHRY, CDR2 SYGVKD. CDR3 loop: CAISDVGKETQYF. Written as DNA, the CDR3 is TGTGCCATCAGTGATGTAGGGAAAGAGACCCAGTACTTC.

The chain employs TRBV18 and TRBJ2-1; 7 bases map to TRBD2. V was pared by 5 bases and J by 10 bases, with 8 bases of the junction left unmatched. From germline, CDR1 is KGHSH and CDR2 LQKENI. This CDR3 is 13 amino acids long. The CDR3 region has the DNA TGTGCCAGCTCAGGACTAGGATCCGAAGAGCAGTTCTTC. It specifies CASSGLGSEEQFF.

J is TRBJ2-7 and V is TRBV7-2; the match to TRBD1 covers 10 bases. The CDR3 has 13 residues. The germline CDR1 and CDR2 sequences are SGHTA and FQGNSA. Trimming removed 6 bases from V and 6 bases from J; junction bases left unmatched: 5. CDR3 protein: CASSSGTGAEQYF. The CDR3 nucleotides are TGTGCCAGCAGTTCAGGGACAGGGGCCGAGCAGTACTTC.

This clone came up a few times. This chain links TRBV21-1 with TRBJ1-2. TRBV21-1 is given as a pseudogene. The CDR3 contains 12 residues. CDR3 bases: TGTGCCAGCACTGGGTTTGTCTATGGCTACACCTTC. Residues: CASTGFVYGYTF.

The rearrangement joins TRBV7-9 to TRBJ1-1; no reliable D call. Germline V CDR1 and CDR2: SEHNR, FQNEAQ (reference sequence). V was clipped by 5 bases and J by 0 bases, with 10 bases between them. The CDR3 consists of 14 residues. In nucleotides, the CDR3 is TGTGCCAGCAGCGACCAATCCATGAACACTGAAGCTTTCTTT. The encoded protein is CASSDQSMNTEAFF.

The V call is TRBV7-9, the J call TRBJ2-1; D may correspond to TRBD1 or TRBD2 (5 bases each). Germline CDR1 is SEHNR and CDR2 is FQNEAQ (reference sequence). The CDR3 has 14 amino acids. Trimming left V 3 bases short and J 5 bases short, with 11 bases between. CDR3 protein: CASSFRGPNNEQFF. The CDR3 DNA reads TGTGCCAGCAGCTTCCGGGGACCGAACAATGAGCAGTTCTTC.

This clone has a handful of counts. V usage is TRBV7-9 and J usage is TRBJ2-5; no definite D call. The germline V gene has CDR1 SEHNR and CDR2 FQNEAQ (reference sequence). The CDR3 contains 13 residues. With 1 base removed from V and 6 bases from J, the gap between germline ends came to 9 bases. The CDR3 DNA follows: TGTGCCAGCAGCTTAGATGGCAGGAAGACCCAGTACTTC. Translation gives CASSLDGRKTQYF. The full variable domain, in which reference TRBV7-9 and TRBJ2-5 provide the parts outside the CDR3, is DTGVSQNPRHKITKRGQNVTFRCDPISEHNRLYWYRQTLGQGPEFLTYFQNEAQLEKSRLLSDRFSAERPKGSFSTLEIQRTEQGDSAMYLCASSLDGRKTQYFGPGTRLLVL.

The rearrangement joins TRBV30 to TRBJ2-2; D not certain. The ends were cut back, 3 bases at V and 1 base at J, with 3 bases in the middle. CDR1 and CDR2 (germline): GTSNPN, SVGIG (reference sequence). CDR3 length: 12 residues. The CDR3 region is CAWRGNTGELFF. CDR3 DNA sequence: TGTGCCTGGAGGGGGAACACCGGGGAGCTGTTTTTT.

The chain combines TRBV13 with TRBJ1-6; 9 bases agree with TRBD1. V gave up 5 bases and J gave up 7 bases; unmatched junction bases: 3. CDR1 PRHDT and CDR2 FYEKMQ come from the germline V gene (reference sequence). The CDR3 covers 14 residues. CDR3 DNA: TGTGCCAGCAGCCAGGGACAGGGAAATTCACCCCTCCACTTT. Its protein product is CASSQGQGNSPLHF. Full variable domain (rest looked up from reference TRBV13 and TRBJ1-6): AAGVIQSPRHLIKEKRETATLKCYPIPRHDTVYWYQQGPGQDPQFLISFYEKMQSDKGSIPDRFSAQQFSDYHSELNMSSLELGDSALYFCASSQGQGNSPLHFGNGTRLTVT.